This is a list of T cell receptor beta chains from one sample in a study of beta chain features in type 1 diabetes. Generated by immunoSEQ multiplex PCR, the TCRdb table keeps only in-frame clones and is missing some. Seen here are 300,000 to 400,000 clones, 8% to 13% observed once, and the top ten hold roughly 0.016%. The sample taken for sequencing was naive CD4+ T cells from blood. The receptors were gathered from a woman in her thirties in good health. Both conserved end residues are part of each CDR3.

V gene: TRBV11-2
J gene: TRBJ2-3
CDR3 protein: CASSLPSTDTQYF

V gene: TRBV7-9
J gene: TRBJ1-1
CDR3 protein: CASSPSTEAFF

V gene: TRBV5-1
J gene: TRBJ1-1
CDR3 protein: CASSLAAVNTEAFF

V gene: TRBV30
J gene: TRBJ2-4
CDR3 protein: CAWSPKGGRAGGDIQYF

V gene: TRBV18
J gene: TRBJ2-1
CDR3 protein: CASSPGLAPGNEQFF

V gene: TRBV28
J gene: TRBJ2-1
CDR3 protein: CASSLPRTSGRPWEQFF

V gene: TRBV9
J gene: TRBJ2-6
CDR3 protein: CASSVVSSGANVLTF

V gene: TRBV7-3
J gene: TRBJ2-1
CDR3 protein: CASSLAASISYNEQFF

V gene: TRBV20-1
J gene: TRBJ2-1
CDR3 protein: CSARLYNEQFF

V gene: TRBV29-1
J gene: TRBJ2-7
CDR3 protein: CSAKRDGTTYEQYF

V gene: TRBV7-9
J gene: TRBJ1-4
CDR3 protein: CASSLAVAGAELFF

V gene: TRBV4-3
J gene: TRBJ2-3
CDR3 protein: CASSQGPTGLTDTQYF

V gene: TRBV5-1
J gene: TRBJ2-1
CDR3 protein: CASSSYQTGDNEQFF

V gene: TRBV7-2
J gene: TRBJ2-1
CDR3 protein: CASSLRRGGGYNEQFF

V gene: TRBV29-1
J gene: TRBJ2-7
CDR3 protein: CSVPWVGTGHYEQYF

V gene: TRBV28
J gene: TRBJ1-1
CDR3 protein: CASTMGHPMNTEAFF

V gene: TRBV20-1
J gene: TRBJ1-1
CDR3 protein: CSAPEYTEAFF

V gene: TRBV19
J gene: TRBJ2-1
CDR3 protein: CASTMSGRRNEQFF

V gene: TRBV7-9
J gene: TRBJ2-3
CDR3 protein: CASSLAGITDTQYF

V gene: TRBV21-1
J gene: TRBJ2-3
CDR3 protein: CASSPTPAGQGFRDTQYF

V gene: TRBV21-1
J gene: TRBJ2-3
CDR3 protein: CASSVRDRNTDTQYF

V gene: TRBV7-6
J gene: TRBJ2-1
CDR3 protein: CASSLLAGGGNEQFF

V gene: TRBV7-2
J gene: TRBJ2-1
CDR3 protein: CASSRAGGGRAYNEQFF

V gene: TRBV5-4
J gene: TRBJ2-3
CDR3 protein: CASTAGKSTDTQYF

V gene: TRBV30
J gene: TRBJ1-1
CDR3 protein: CAWRGGPDTEAFF

V gene: TRBV25-1
J gene: TRBJ2-3
CDR3 protein: CASTRDSTDTQYF

V gene: TRBV7-9
J gene: TRBJ2-1
CDR3 protein: CASSPRTSGKQYNEQFF

V gene: TRBV6-6
J gene: TRBJ2-7
CDR3 protein: CASRLTSGTYEQYF

V gene: TRBV20-1
J gene: TRBJ2-4
CDR3 protein: CSASSVNIQYF

V gene: TRBV30
J gene: TRBJ1-1
CDR3 protein: CAWSSQGVWTEAFF

V gene: TRBV5-4
J gene: TRBJ1-5
CDR3 protein: CASSLGVNQPQHF

V gene: TRBV27
J gene: TRBJ2-7
CDR3 protein: CASGFGGSSYEQYF

V gene: TRBV19
J gene: TRBJ2-1
CDR3 protein: CASRSGSASYNEQFF

V gene: TRBV6-5
J gene: TRBJ2-7
CDR3 protein: CASSLGQGYYEQYF

V gene: TRBV28
J gene: TRBJ1-1
CDR3 protein: CASSLGGRGTEAFF

V gene: TRBV29-1
J gene: TRBJ2-7
CDR3 protein: CSVRASGTPYEQYF

V gene: TRBV28
J gene: TRBJ2-3
CDR3 protein: CASSYVKAGGPTDTQYF

V gene: TRBV9
J gene: TRBJ2-7
CDR3 protein: CASSVGPGSYSEQYF

V gene: TRBV6-1
J gene: TRBJ2-1
CDR3 protein: CASSSVSGRWFF

V gene: TRBV19
J gene: TRBJ2-5
CDR3 protein: CASSPGVWETQYF

V gene: TRBV28
J gene: TRBJ2-5
CDR3 protein: CASSRPSGGKETQYF

V gene: TRBV5-4
J gene: TRBJ2-5
CDR3 protein: CASSSTLGGQETQYF

V gene: TRBV19
J gene: TRBJ2-6
CDR3 protein: CASSAGTGYSGANVLTF

V gene: TRBV30
J gene: TRBJ1-2
CDR3 protein: CAWGRDYGYTF

V gene: TRBV28
J gene: TRBJ2-1
CDR3 protein: CASSLMTSGLQYGEQFF

V gene: TRBV27
J gene: TRBJ2-7
CDR3 protein: CASSLSARGILYEQYF

V gene: TRBV4-3
J gene: TRBJ2-2
CDR3 protein: CASSQGGLASGELFF

V gene: TRBV30
J gene: TRBJ2-5
CDR3 protein: CAWGRGASGPESLETQYF

V gene: TRBV2
J gene: TRBJ2-7
CDR3 protein: CASKSPSGSGSSYEQYF

V gene: TRBV7-8
J gene: TRBJ2-3
CDR3 protein: CASSLSALTDTQYF

V gene: TRBV7-8
J gene: TRBJ2-7
CDR3 protein: CASSLGREPYEQYF

V gene: TRBV5-1
J gene: TRBJ2-5
CDR3 protein: CASTNGGIQETQYF

V gene: TRBV18
J gene: TRBJ2-4
CDR3 protein: CASSSEYGVGENIQYF